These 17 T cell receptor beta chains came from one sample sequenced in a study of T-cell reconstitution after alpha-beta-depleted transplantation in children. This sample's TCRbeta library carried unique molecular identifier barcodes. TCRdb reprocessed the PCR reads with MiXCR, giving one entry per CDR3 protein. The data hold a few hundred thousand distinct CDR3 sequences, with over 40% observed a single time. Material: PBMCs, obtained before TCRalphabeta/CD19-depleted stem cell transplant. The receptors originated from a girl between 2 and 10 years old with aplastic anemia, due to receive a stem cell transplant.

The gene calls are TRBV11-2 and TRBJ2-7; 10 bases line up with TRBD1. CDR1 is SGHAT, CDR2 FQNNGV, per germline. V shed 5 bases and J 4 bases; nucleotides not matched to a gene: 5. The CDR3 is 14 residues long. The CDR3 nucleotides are TGTGCCAGCAGCAGGGACAGGGGCGCTTACGAGCAGTACTTC. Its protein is CASSRDRGAYEQYF. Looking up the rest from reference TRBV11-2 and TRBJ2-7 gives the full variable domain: EAGVAQSPRYKIIEKRQSVAFWCNPISGHATLYWYQQILGQGPKLLIQFQNNGVVDDSQLPKDRFSAERLKGVDSTLKIQPAKLEDSAVYLCASSRDRGAYEQYFGPGTRLTVT.

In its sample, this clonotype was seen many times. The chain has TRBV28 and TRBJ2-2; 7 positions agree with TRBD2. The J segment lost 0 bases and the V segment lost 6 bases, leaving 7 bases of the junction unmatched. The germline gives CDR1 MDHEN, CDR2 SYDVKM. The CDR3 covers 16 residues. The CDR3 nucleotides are TGTGCCAGCAGGTCTTGGGGGGGATCGAACACCGGGGAGCTGTTTTTT. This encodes CASRSWGGSNTGELFF.

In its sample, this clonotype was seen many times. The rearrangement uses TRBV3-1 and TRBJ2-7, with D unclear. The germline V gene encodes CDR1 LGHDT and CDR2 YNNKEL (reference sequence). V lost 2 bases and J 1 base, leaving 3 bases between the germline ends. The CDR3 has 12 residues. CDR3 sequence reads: CASSQSSYEQYF. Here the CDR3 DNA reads TGTGCCAGCAGCCAATCATCCTACGAGCAGTACTTC.

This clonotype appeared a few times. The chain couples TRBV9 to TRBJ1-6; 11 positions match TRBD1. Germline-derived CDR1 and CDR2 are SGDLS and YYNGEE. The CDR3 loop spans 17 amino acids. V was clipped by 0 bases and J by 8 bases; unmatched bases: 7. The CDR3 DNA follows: TGTGCCAGCAGCGTAGCCGTCGGACAGGGGGCGCATTCACCCCTCCACTTT. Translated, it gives CASSVAVGQGAHSPLHF.

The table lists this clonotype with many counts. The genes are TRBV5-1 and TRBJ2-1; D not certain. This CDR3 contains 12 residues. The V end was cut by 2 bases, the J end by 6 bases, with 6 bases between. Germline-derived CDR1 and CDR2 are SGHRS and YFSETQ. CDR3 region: CASSFGLNEQFF. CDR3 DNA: TGCGCCAGCAGCTTCGGGCTCAATGAGCAGTTCTTC.

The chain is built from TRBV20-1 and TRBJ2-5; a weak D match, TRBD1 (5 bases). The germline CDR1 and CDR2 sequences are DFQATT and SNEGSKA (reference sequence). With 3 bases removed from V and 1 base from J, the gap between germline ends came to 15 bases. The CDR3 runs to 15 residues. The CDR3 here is CSASWGRVVQETQYF. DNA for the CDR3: TGCAGTGCTAGTTGGGGCCGGGTGGTCCAAGAGACCCAGTACTTC.

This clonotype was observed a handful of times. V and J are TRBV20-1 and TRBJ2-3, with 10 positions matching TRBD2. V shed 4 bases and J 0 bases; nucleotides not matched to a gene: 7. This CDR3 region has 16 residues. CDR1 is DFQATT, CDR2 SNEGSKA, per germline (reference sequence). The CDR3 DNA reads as TGCAGTGCTACTAGCGGGAGACCCCTTAGCACAGATACGCAGTATTTT. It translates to CSATSGRPLSTDTQYF.

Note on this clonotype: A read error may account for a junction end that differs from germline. CDR3 protein: CAISEPPGQGNYGDTF. The CDR3 coding sequence is TGTGCCATCAGTGAGCCTCCGGGACAGGGGAATTATGGCGACACCTTC. The rearrangement joins TRBV10-3 to TRBJ1-2; TRBD1 aligns across 10 bases. CDR1 is ENHRY and CDR2 is SYGVKD in the germline V gene. The CDR3 has 16 amino acids.

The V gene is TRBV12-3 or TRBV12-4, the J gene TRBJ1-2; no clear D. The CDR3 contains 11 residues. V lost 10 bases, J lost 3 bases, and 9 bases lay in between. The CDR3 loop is CATTGDYGYTF. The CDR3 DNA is TGTGCCACCACGGGAGACTATGGCTACACCTTC.

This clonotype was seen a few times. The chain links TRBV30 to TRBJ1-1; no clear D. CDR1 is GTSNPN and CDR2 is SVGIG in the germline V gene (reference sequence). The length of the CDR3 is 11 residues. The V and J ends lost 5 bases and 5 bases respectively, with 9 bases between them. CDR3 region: CAWEAGTEAFF. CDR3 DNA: TGTGCCTGGGAGGCTGGGACTGAAGCTTTCTTT.

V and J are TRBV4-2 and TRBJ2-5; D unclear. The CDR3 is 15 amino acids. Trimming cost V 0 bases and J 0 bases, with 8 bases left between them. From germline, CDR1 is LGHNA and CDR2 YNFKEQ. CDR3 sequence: CASSQDMQYQETQYF. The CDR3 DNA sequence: TGTGCCAGCAGCCAAGATATGCAGTACCAAGAGACCCAGTACTTC.

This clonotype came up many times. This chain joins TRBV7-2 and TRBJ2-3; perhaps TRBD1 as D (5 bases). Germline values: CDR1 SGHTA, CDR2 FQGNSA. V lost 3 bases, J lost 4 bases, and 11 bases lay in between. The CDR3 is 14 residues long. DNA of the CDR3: TGTGCCAGCAGCTTTCAAGGGGCGCCAGATACGCAGTATTTT. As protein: CASSFQGAPDTQYF.

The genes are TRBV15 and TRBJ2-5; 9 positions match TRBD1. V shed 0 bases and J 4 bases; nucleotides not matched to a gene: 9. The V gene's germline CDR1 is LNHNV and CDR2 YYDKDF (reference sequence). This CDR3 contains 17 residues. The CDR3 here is CATSRDYDRGGPETQYF. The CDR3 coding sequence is TGTGCCACCAGCAGAGATTACGACAGGGGGGGCCCAGAGACCCAGTACTTC.

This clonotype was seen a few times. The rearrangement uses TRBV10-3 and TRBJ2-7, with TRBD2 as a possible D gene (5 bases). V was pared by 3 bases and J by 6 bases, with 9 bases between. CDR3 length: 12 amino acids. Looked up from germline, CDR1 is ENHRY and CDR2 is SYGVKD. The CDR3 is CAISERGFEQYF. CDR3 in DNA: TGTGCCATCAGTGAAAGAGGGTTCGAGCAGTACTTC.

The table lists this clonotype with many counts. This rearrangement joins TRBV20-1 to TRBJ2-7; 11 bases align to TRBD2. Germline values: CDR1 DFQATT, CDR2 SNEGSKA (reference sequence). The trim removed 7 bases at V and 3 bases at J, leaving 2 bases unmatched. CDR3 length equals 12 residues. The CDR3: CSVTSGGYEQYF. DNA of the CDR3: TGCAGTGTAACTAGCGGGGGCTACGAGCAGTACTTC.

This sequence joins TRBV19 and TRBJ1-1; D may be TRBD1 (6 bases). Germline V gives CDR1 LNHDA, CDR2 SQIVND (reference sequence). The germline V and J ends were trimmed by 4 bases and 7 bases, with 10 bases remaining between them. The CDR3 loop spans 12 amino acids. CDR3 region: CASSTRTDEAFF. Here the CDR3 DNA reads TGTGCCAGTAGTACTAGGACAGATGAAGCTTTCTTT.

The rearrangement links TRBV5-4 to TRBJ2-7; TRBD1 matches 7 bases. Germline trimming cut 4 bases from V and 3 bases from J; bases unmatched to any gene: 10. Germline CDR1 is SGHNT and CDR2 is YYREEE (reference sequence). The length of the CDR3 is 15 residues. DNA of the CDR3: TGTGCCAGCAGCCGACCGGGGACAGTGAGCTACGAGCAGTACTTC. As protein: CASSRPGTVSYEQYF.